This T cell receptor (beta chain) was obtained from a study of monozygotic twins with inflammatory bowel disease. Findings and caveats of the study: Separate T cell subtypes could not be resolved from one another. Against healthy co-twins, IBD patients had lower TCRbeta diversity (measured by inverse Simpson).

The length of the CDR3 is 11 residues. CDR1 SGHDT and CDR2 YYEEEE come from the germline V gene. Blood (approximately 2.4 ml) was collected from every donor individually. Turning to this clonotype: Antigen specificity is unknown.

Each UMI, carrying a 6-nucleotide sample barcode, came from template switching. TCRdb re-called the 5' RACE reads, yielding one record per CDR3 amino acid sequence without DNA. The sample totals about 350,000 distinct CDR3 sequences. Sequenced material: blood. The sequence came from a human donor with ulcerative colitis or Crohn's disease, or a healthy co-twin of an affected twin (not recorded which). This rearrangement joins TRBV5-6 to TRBJ2-7. CDR3 residues: CASSVDYEQYF.